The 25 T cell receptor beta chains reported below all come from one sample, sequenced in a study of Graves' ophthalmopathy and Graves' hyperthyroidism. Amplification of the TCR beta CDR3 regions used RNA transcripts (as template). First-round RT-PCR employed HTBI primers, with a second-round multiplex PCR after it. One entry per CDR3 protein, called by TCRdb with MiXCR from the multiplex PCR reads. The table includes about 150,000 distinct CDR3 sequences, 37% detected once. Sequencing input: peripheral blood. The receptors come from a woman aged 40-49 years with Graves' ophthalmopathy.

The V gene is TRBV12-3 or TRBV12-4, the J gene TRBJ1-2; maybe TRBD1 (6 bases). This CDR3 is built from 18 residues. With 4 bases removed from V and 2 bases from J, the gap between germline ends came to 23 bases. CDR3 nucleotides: TGTGCCAGCAGTTCCGAGAGGGGGGGTCTTTCCTTAAACTATGGCTACACCTTC. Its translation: CASSSERGGLSLNYGYTF.

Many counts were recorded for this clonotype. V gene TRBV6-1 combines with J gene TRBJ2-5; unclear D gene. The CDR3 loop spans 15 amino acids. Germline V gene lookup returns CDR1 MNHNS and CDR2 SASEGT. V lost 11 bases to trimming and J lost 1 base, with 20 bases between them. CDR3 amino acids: CAGRGGRGAQETQYF. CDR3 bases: TGTGCCGGTAGAGGTGGTAGAGGAGCCCAAGAGACCCAGTACTTC.

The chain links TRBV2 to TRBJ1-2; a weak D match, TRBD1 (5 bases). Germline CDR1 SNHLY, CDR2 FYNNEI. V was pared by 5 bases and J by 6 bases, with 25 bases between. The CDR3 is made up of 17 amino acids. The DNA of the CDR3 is TGTGCCAGCAGTCTTCGGGACCTAAAAACGGGGAGGCATGGCTACACCTTC. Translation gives CASSLRDLKTGRHGYTF.

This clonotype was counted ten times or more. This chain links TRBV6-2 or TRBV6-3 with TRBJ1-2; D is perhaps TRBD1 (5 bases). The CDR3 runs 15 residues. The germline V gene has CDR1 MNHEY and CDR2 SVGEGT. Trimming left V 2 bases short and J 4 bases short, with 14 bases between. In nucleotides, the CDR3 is TGTGCCAGCAGTTACAGTCCGGGACCGATCTATGGCTACACCTTC. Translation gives CASSYSPGPIYGYTF.

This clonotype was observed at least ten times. The CDR3 loop reads CASSYSTRGGYTF. CDR3 coding DNA: TGTGCCAGCAGTTACTCGACCCGGGGAGGCTACACCTTC. The gene calls are TRBV6-5 and TRBJ1-2; D unclear. The CDR3 loop spans 13 amino acids. Deletions cut 0 bases from V and 8 bases from J, with 10 bases between. Germline CDR1 reads MNHEY; CDR2 reads SVGAGI.

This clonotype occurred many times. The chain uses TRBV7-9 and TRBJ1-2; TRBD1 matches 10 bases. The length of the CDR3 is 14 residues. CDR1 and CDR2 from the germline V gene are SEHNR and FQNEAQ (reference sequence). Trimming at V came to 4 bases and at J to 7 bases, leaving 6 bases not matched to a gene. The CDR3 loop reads CASSSRDRGVGYTF. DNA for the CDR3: TGTGCCAGCAGCTCCCGGGACAGGGGTGTTGGCTACACCTTC.

Here the CDR3 reads CASSNRGPHQPQHF. The CDR3, as DNA: TGTGCCAGCAGTAACAGGGGGCCGCATCAGCCCCAGCATTTT. The V gene is TRBV6-5, the J gene TRBJ1-5; 9 bases fit TRBD1. V shed 5 bases and J 5 bases; nucleotides not matched to a gene: 4. Germline CDR1 and CDR2: MNHEY and SVGAGI. This CDR3 region has 14 residues.

The CDR3 coding sequence is TGTGCCAGCAGTTACACCCAGGGCCCCTACGAGCAGTACTTC. It yields the protein CASSYTQGPYEQYF. The chain couples TRBV6-2 or TRBV6-3 to TRBJ2-7, with D perhaps matching TRBD1 (5 bases). Germline V lookup: CDR1 MNHEY, CDR2 SVGEGT. V was cut by 2 bases and J by 2 bases, with 10 bases left in between. This CDR3 spans 14 amino acids.

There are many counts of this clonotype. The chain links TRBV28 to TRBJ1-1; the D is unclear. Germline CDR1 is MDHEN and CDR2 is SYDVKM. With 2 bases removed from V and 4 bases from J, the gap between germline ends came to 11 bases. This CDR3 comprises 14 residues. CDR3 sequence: CASSLPHTSTEAFF. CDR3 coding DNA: TGTGCCAGCAGTTTACCTCACACCAGCACTGAAGCTTTCTTT.

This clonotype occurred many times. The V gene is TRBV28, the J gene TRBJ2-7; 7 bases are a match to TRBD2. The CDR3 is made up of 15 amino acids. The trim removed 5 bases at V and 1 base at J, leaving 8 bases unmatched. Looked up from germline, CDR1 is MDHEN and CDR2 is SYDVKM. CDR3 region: CASSVSSGASYEQYF. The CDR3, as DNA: TGTGCCAGCAGTGTCTCTAGCGGAGCTTCCTACGAGCAGTACTTC.

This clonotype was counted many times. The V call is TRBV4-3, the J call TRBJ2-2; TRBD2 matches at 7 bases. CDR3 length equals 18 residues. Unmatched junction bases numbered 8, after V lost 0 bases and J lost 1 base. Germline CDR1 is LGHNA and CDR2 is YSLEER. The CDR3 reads CASSQDSPAGVNTGELFF. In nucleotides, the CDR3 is TGCGCCAGCAGCCAAGATTCCCCGGCGGGGGTGAACACCGGGGAGCTGTTTTTT.

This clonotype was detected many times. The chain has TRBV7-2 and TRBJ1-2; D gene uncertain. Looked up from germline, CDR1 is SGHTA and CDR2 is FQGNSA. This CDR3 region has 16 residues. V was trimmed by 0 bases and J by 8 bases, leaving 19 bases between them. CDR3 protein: CASSLAGSGGARGYTF. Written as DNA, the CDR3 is TGTGCCAGCAGCTTAGCAGGTTCCGGCGGTGCCCGGGGCTACACCTTC. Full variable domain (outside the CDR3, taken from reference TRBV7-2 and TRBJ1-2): GAGVSQSPSNKVTEKGKDVELRCDPISGHTALYWYRQSLGQGLEFLIYFQGNSAPDKSGLPSDRFSAERTGGSVSTLTIQRTQQEDSAVYLCASSLAGSGGARGYTFGSGTRLTVV.

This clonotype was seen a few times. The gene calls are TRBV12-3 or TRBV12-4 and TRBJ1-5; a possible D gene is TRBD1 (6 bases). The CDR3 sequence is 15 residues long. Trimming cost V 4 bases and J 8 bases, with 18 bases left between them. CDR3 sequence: CASSSNQGTREPQHF. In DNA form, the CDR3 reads TGTGCCAGCAGTTCGAACCAGGGGACACGAGAGCCCCAGCATTTT.

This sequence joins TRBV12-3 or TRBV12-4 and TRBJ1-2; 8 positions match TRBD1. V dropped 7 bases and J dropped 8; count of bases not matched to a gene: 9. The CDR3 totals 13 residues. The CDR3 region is CASTTGQVAGYTF. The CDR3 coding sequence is TGTGCCAGCACCACGGGACAGGTTGCCGGCTACACCTTC.

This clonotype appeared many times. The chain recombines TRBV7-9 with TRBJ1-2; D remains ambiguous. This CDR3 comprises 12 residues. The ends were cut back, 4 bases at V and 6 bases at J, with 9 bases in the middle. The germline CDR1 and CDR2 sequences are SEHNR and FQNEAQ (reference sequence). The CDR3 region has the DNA TGTGCCAGCAGCTCCGGGGTAAATGGCTACACCTTC. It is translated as CASSSGVNGYTF.

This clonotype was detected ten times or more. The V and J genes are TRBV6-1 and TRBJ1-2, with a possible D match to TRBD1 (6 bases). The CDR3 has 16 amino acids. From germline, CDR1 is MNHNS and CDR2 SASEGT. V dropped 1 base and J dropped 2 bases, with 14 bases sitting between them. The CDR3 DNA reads TGTGCCAGCAGTGAAGTTTGGACAGCTTCCAACTATGGCTACACCTTC. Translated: CASSEVWTASNYGYTF.

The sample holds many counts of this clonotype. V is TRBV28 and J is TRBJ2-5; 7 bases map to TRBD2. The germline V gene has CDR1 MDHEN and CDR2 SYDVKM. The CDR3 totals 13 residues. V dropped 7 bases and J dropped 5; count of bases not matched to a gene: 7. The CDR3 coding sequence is TGTGCCAGCACCTCGGGGGGAGGGGAGACCCAGTACTTC. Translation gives CASTSGGGETQYF.

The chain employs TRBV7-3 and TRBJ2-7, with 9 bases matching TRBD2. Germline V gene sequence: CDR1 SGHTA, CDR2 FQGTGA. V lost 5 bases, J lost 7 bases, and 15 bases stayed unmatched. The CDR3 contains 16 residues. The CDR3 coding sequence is TGTGCCAGCAGCCCCAACCCGGGACTAGCACCTTGGGAGCAGTACTTC. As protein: CASSPNPGLAPWEQYF.

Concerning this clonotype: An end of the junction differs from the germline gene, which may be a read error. DNA for the CDR3: TGTGCCAGCACTCAAGCTTTCTTT. As protein: CASTQAFF. J is TRBJ1-1 and V is TRBV27; D remains unclear. Germline V CDR1 and CDR2: MNHEY, SMNVEV (reference sequence). This CDR3 has 8 residues.

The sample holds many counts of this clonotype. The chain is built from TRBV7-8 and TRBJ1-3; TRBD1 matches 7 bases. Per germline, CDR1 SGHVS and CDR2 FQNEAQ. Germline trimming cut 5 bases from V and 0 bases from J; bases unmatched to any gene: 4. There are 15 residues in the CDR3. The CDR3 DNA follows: TGTGCCAGCAGCCACAGGGGATTCTCTGGAAACACCATATATTTT. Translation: CASSHRGFSGNTIYF.

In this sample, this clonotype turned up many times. The CDR3 here is CASSPVLYTF. As DNA, the CDR3 is TGTGCCAGCTCACCAGTCCTCTACACCTTC. The chain employs TRBV18 and TRBJ1-2, with unresolved D. Germline-derived CDR1 and CDR2 are KGHSH and LQKENI. Trimming took off 2 bases at V and 10 bases at J, with 5 bases between the two ends. CDR3 size: 10 residues.

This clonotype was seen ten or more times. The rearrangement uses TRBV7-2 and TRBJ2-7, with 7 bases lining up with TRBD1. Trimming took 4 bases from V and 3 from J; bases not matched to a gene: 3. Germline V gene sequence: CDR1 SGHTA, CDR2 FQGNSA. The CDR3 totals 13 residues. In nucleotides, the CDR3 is TGTGCCAGCAGCTCCAGGACAGGCTACGAGCAGTACTTC. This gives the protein CASSSRTGYEQYF.

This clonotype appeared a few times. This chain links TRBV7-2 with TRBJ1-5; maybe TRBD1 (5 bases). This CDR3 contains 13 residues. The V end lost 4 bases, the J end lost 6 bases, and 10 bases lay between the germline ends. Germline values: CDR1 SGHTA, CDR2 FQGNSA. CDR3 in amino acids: CASSWGEGQPQHF. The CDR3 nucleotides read TGTGCCAGCAGCTGGGGCGAAGGTCAGCCCCAGCATTTT.

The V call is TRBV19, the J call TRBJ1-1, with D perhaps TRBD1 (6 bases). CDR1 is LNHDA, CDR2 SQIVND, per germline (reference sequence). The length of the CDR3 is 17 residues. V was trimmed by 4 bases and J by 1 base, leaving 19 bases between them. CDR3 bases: TGTGCCAGTAGTAGAGGGACCCGGGACACTGGGAACACTGAAGCTTTCTTT. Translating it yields CASSRGTRDTGNTEAFF.

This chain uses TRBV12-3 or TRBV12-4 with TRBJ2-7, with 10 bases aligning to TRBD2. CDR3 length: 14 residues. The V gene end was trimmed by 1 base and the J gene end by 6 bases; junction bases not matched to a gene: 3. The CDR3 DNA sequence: TGTGCCAGCAGTTTAGACCTAGCGGGAGTCGAGCAGTACTTC. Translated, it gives CASSLDLAGVEQYF.